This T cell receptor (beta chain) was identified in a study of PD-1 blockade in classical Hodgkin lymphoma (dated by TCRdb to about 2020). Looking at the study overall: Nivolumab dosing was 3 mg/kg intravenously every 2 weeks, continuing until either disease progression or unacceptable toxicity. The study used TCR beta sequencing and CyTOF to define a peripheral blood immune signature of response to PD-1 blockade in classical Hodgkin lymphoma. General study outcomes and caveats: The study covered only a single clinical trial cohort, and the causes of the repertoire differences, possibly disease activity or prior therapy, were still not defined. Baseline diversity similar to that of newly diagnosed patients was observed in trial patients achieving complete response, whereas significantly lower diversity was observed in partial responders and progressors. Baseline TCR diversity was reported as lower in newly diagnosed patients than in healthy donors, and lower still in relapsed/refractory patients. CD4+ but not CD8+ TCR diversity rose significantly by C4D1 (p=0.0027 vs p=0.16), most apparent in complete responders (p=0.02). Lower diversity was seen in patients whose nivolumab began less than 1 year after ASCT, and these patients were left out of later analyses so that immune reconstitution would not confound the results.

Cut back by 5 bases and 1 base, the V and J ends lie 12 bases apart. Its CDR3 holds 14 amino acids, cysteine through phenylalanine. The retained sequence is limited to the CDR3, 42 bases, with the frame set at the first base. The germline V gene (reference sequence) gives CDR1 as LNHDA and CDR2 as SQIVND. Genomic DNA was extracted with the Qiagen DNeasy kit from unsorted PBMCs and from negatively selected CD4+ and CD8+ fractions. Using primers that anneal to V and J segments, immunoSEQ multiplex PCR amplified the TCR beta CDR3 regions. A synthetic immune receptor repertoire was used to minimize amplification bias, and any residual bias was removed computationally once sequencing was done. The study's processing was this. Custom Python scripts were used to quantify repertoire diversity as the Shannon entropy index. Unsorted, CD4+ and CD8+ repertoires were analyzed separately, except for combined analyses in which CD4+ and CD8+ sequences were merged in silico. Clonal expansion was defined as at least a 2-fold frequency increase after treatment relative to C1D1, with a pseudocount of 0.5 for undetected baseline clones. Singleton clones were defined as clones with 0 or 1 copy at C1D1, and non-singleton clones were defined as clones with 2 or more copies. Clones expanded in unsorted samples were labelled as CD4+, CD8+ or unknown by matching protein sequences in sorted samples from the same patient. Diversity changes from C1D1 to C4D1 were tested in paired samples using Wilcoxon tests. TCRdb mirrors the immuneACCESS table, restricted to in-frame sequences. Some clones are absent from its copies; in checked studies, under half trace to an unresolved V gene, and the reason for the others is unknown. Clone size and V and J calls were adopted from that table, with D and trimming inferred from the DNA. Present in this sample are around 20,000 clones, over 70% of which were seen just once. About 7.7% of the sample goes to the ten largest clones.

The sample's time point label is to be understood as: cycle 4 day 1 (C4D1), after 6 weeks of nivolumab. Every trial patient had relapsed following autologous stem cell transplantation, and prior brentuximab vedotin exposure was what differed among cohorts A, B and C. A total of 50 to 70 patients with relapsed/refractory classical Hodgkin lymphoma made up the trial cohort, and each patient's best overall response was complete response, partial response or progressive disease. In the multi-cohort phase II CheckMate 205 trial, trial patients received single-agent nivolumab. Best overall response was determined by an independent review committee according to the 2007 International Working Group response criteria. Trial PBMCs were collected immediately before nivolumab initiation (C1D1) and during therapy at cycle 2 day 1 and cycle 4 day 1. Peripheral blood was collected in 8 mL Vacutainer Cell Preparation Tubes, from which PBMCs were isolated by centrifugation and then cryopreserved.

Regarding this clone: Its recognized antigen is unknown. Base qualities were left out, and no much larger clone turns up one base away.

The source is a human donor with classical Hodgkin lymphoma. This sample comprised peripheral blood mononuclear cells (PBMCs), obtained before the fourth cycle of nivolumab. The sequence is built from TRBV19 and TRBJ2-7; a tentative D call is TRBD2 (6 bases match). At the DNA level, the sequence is TGTGCCAGTAGTCCGAAAGGAGGGTCCTACGAGCAGTACTTC. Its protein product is CASSPKGGSYEQYF. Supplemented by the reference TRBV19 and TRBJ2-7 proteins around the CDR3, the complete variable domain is DGGITQSPKYLFRKEGQNVTLSCEQNLNHDAMYWYRQDPGQGLRLIYYSQIVNDFQKGDIAEGYSVSREKKESFPLTVTSAQKNPTAFYLCASSPKGGSYEQYFGPGTRLTVT.